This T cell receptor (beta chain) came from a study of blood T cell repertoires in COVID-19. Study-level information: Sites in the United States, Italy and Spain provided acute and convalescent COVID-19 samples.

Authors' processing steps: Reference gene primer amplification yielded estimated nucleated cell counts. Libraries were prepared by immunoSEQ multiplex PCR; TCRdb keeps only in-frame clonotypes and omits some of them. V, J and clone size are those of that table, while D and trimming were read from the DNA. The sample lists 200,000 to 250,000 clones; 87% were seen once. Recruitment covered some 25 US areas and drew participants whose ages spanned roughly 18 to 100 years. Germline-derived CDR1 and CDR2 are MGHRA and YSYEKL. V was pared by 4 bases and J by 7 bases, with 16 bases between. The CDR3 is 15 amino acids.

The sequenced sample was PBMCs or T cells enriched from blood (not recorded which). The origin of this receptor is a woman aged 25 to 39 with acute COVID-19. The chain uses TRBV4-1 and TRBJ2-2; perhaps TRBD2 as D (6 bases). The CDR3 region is CASSRGHQGGGELFF. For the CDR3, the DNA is TGCGCCAGCAGCCGAGGACATCAGGGAGGCGGGGAGCTGTTTTTT.